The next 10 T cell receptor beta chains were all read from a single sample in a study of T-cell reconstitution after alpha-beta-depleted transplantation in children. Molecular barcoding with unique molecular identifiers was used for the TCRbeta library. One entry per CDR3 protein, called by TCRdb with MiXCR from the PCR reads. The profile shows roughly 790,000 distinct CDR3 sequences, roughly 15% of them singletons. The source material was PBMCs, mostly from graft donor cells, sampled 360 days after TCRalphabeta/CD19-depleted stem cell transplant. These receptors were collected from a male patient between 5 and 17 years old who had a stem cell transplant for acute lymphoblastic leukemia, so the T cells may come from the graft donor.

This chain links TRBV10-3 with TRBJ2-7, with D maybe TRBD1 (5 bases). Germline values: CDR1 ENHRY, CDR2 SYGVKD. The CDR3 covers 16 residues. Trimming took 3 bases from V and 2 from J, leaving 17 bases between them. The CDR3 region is CAISDPSQGLTYEQYF. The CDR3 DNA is TGTGCCATCAGTGACCCTTCGCAGGGCCTAACCTACGAGCAGTACTTC.

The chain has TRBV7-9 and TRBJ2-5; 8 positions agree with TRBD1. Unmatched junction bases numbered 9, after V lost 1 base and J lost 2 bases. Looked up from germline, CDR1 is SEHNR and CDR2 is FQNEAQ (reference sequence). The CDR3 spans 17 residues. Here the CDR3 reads CASSLVGRGPRQETQYF. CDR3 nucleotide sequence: TGTGCCAGCAGCTTAGTTGGCAGGGGGCCCCGACAAGAGACCCAGTACTTC.

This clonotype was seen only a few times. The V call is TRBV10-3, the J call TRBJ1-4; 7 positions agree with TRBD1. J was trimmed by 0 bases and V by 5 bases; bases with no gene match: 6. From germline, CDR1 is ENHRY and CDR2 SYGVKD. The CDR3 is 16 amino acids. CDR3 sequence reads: CAISTGTDPTNEKLFF. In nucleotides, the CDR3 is TGTGCCATCAGTACCGGGACAGATCCAACTAATGAAAAACTGTTTTTT.

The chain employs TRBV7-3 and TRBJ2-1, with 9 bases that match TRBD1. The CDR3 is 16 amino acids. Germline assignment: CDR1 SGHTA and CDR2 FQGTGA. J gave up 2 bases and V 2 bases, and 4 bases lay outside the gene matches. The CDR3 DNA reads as TGTGCCAGCAGCTTATTAGGACAGGGGACCTACAATGAGCAGTTCTTC. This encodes CASSLLGQGTYNEQFF.

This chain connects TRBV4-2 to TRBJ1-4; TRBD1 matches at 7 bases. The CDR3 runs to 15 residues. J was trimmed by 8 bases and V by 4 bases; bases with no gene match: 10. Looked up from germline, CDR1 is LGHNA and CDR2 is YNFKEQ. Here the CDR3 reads CASSRPPGQLEKLFF. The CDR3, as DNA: TGTGCCAGCAGCCGACCGCCGGGACAGCTAGAAAAACTGTTTTTT.

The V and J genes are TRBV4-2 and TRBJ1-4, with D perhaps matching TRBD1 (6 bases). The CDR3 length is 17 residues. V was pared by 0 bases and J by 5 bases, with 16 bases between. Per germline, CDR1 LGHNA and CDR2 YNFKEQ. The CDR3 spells CASSQDFPGHGNEKLFF. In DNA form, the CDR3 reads TGTGCCAGCAGCCAAGATTTTCCGGGACACGGGAATGAAAAACTGTTTTTT.

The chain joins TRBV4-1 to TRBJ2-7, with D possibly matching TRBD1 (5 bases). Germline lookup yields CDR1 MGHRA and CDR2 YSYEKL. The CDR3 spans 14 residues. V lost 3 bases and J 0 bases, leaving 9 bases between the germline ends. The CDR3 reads CASSQARASYEQYF. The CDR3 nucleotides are TGCGCCAGCAGCCAGGCCAGGGCCTCCTACGAGCAGTACTTC.

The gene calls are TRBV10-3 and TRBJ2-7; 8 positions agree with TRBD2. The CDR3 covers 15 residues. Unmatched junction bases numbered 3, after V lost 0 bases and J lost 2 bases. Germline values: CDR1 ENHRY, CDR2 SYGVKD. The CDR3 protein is CAISESSGRPYEQYF. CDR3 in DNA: TGTGCCATCAGTGAGTCGAGCGGGAGACCCTACGAGCAGTACTTC.

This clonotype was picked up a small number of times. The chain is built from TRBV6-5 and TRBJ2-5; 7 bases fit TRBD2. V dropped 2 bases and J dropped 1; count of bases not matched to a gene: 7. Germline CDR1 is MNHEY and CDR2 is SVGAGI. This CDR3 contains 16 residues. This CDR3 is CASSYGGGSPQETQYF. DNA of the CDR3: TGTGCCAGCAGTTACGGCGGCGGGAGCCCCCAAGAGACCCAGTACTTC.

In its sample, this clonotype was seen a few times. The CDR3 nucleotides read TGTGCCACCAGTGATTTTGGGGTAGCGGCGGTAGTCGAGCAGTACTTC. Translation: CATSDFGVAAVVEQYF. The chain links TRBV24-1 to TRBJ2-7; maybe TRBD2 (6 bases). The CDR3 extends over 16 amino acids. Between the trimmed V and J ends, which lost 1 base and 6 bases, there was a span of 18 bases. Germline CDR1 reads KGHDR; CDR2 reads SFDVKD.